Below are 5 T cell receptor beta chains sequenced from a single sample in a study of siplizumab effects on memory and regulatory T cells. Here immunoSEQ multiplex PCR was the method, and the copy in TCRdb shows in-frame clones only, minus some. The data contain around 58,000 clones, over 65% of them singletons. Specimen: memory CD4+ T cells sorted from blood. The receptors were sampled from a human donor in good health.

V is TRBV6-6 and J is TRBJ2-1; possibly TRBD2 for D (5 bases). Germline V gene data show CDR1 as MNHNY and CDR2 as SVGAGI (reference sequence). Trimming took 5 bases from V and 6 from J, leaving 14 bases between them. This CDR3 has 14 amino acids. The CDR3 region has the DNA TGTGCCAGCAGTCCGGACTTTTGGGGCAATGAGCAGTTCTTC. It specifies CASSPDFWGNEQFF.

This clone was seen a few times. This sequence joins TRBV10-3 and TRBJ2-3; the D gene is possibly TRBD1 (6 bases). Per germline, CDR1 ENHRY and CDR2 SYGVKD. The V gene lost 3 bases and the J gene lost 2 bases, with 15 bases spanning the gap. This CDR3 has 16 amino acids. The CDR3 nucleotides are TGTGCCATCAGTGACCCGAGGGGGAGAAACACAGATACGCAGTATTTT. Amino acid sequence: CAISDPRGRNTDTQYF.

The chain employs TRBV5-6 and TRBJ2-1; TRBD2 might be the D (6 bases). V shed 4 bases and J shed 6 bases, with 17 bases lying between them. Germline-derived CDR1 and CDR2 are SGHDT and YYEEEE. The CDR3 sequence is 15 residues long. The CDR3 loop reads CASSPLTYGGNEQFF. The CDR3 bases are TGTGCCAGCAGCCCATTGACCTACGGGGGCAATGAGCAGTTCTTC.

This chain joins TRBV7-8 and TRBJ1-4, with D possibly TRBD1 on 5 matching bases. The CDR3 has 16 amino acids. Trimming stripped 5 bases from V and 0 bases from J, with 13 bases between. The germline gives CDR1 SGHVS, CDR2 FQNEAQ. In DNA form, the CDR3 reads TGTGCCAGCAGCCCCGGGACGGTTGCAACTAATGAAAAACTGTTTTTT. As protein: CASSPGTVATNEKLFF.

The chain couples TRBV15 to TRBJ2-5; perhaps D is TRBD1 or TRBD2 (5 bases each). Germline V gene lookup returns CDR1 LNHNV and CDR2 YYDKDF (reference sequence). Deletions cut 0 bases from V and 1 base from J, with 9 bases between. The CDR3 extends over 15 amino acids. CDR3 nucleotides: TGTGCCACCAGCAGAGAAGAGGGGCCCCAAGAGACCCAGTACTTC. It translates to CATSREEGPQETQYF. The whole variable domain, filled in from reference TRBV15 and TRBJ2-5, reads DAMVIQNPRYQVTQFGKPVTLSCSQTLNHNVMYWYQQKSSQAPKLLFHYYDKDFNNEADTPDNFQSRRPNTSFCFLDIRSPGLGDTAMYLCATSREEGPQETQYFGPGTRLLVL.